This T cell receptor beta chain was sequenced in a study of breast tumors, draining lymph nodes, adjacent tissues (dated by TCRdb to about 2016). Background on the whole study: In breast cancer patients, the study compared the TCR beta repertoires of tumor, adjacent nontumor tissue and axillary lymph nodes. The study was designed to assess the relationships and possible T-cell exchange between tumor, surrounding tissue and draining lymph node repertoires in human breast cancer. The paper's findings and limits, for the study overall: Tumor and nontumor tissue repertoires were found to be significantly more similar in luminal-like than in basal-like breast cancer. Tumors showed preferential V and J gene usage, and their T-cell repertoire diversity fell below that of lymph nodes yet above that of nontumor tissue. The study presented the conclusion that tumor T cells originate in lymph nodes as consistent with a hypothesis, not as something directly demonstrated. The data were considered consistent with the idea that most tumor T cells come from the lymph node and then expand in tumor tissue.

TCRdb shows the sequencer as Illumina HiSeq 2000. Multiplex PCR amplification was used to build the TCR beta chain libraries. High-throughput sequencing was used to analyze the amplified TCR beta chain products. TCRdb applied fastp at Q25 and MiXCR to the public reads, then kept only in-frame beta chains. Under each unique CDR3 protein, matching rows form one entry showing the most common genes and DNA. Across this sample there are some 52,000 distinct CDR3 sequences, with roughly 39% seen only once. Jointly, the top ten make up approximately 10% of the sample. CDR1 LGHNT and CDR2 FRNRAP were looked up in the germline V gene. The CDR3, cysteine through phenylalanine, is 13 amino acids long. Only CDR3 DNA is held: 39 bases, read in frame from base 1. V is pared back by 5 bases and J by 10 bases, with 16 bases lying between the germline termini. This clonotype is medium-sized (0.01 to 0.1%). Its antigen specificity is not known. No much larger clonotype is one base removed from it; base qualities were not supplied.

The source of this sequence is a female donor with breast cancer. Some clones in this sample may be carry-over from other donors' samples. The sequence is built from TRBV12-5 and TRBJ2-3; TRBD2 is possibly the D segment (6 matching bases). Sequences were obtained from breast tumor tissue. The CDR3 corresponds to CASGTGAGTSQYF. The nucleotides read TGTGCTAGTGGTACGGGAGCCGGGACTTCGCAGTATTTT.